These 14 T cell receptor beta chains share one sample of origin, sequenced in a study of graft-versus-host responses after intestinal transplantation. No antigens are known for them. Generated by immunoSEQ multiplex PCR, the TCRdb table keeps only in-frame clones and is missing some. The data contain tens of thousands of clones, roughly 89% of them singletons. The sample was unstimulated CD4+ T cells sorted from spleen or lymph node cells, taken before intestinal transplant. The receptors come from a human donor who received an intestinal transplant.

The rearrangement uses TRBV13 and TRBJ2-2, with TRBD2 as a possible D gene (7 bases). Germline CDR1 reads PRHDT; CDR2 reads FYEKMQ (reference sequence). The CDR3 is 17 amino acids. Trimming left V 5 bases short and J 3 bases short, with 19 bases between. The CDR3 nucleotides read TGTGCCAGCAGCGGATCGTTGGGGGCGGGAGACACCGGGGAGCTGTTTTTT. This sequence encodes CASSGSLGAGDTGELFF.

V usage is TRBV30 and J usage is TRBJ2-1, with 7 bases identical to TRBD2. In germline, CDR1 is GTSNPN, CDR2 SVGIG (reference sequence). Trimming cost V 0 bases and J 2 bases; bases outside gene matches: 4. CDR3 length: 15 amino acids. DNA of the CDR3: TGTGCCTGGAGTGTACGGCGGGAGCCCTACAATGAGCAGTTCTTC. Its translation is CAWSVRREPYNEQFF.

The chain employs TRBV9 and TRBJ1-2; 7 bases map to TRBD1. This CDR3 spans 16 amino acids. With V trimmed by 4 bases and J by 2 bases, 11 bases remained unmatched. Germline CDR1 and CDR2: SGDLS and YYNGEE. CDR3 residues: CASSYLRGQANYGYTF. In DNA form, the CDR3 reads TGTGCCAGCAGCTACCTCCGAGGACAGGCGAACTATGGCTACACCTTC.

This chain links TRBV7-2 with TRBJ1-1; D perhaps matches TRBD1 (5 bases). V lost 5 bases, J lost 6 bases, and 22 bases lay in between. Germline assignment: CDR1 SGHTA and CDR2 FQGNSA. The CDR3 loop spans 16 amino acids. As DNA, the CDR3 is TGTGCCAGCAGCCATTTGTCGTGGGGCAGGTCTGCTGAAGCTTTCTTT. It translates to CASSHLSWGRSAEAFF.

The chain carries TRBV11-1 and TRBJ2-7; 7 nucleotides match TRBD1. CDR1 is SGHAT, CDR2 FQDESV, per germline (reference sequence). The CDR3 loop spans 15 amino acids. With V trimmed by 1 base and J by 3 bases, 6 bases remained unmatched. The DNA for the CDR3 is TGTGCCAGCAGCTTAGAACGGACAGGCTTCTACGAGCAGTACTTC. It is translated as CASSLERTGFYEQYF.

This clone was seen a single time. This chain joins TRBV28 and TRBJ2-7; 8 positions agree with TRBD2. The CDR3 has 16 residues. The trim removed 5 bases at V and 0 bases at J, leaving 9 bases unmatched. Germline V CDR1 and CDR2: MDHEN, SYDVKM. The DNA for the CDR3 is TGTGCCAGCAGTCCCTATGGCGGGGGGTCCTCCTACGAGCAGTACTTC. Protein: CASSPYGGGSSYEQYF.

The gene calls are TRBV19 and TRBJ2-3; perhaps TRBD1 as D (5 bases). V gave up 7 bases and J gave up 0 bases, with 14 bases separating them. CDR3 size: 15 residues. Germline V gene lookup returns CDR1 LNHDA and CDR2 SQIVND (reference sequence). The CDR3 loop is CASTPTTASTDTQYF. The CDR3 DNA follows: TGTGCCAGTACCCCCACGACAGCCAGCACAGATACGCAGTATTTT.

The chain couples TRBV7-8 to TRBJ2-1; D is uncertain. Trimming removed 5 bases at V and 10 bases at J, with 15 bases between. CDR1 SGHVS and CDR2 FQNEAQ come from the germline V gene. The CDR3 length is 13 residues. The CDR3 is CASSPNLRWEQFF. As DNA, the CDR3 is TGTGCCAGCAGCCCGAACCTAAGATGGGAGCAGTTCTTC.

This sequence joins TRBV4-2 and TRBJ2-7; D perhaps matches TRBD2 (7 bases). Germline V gene sequence: CDR1 LGHNA, CDR2 YNFKEQ. This CDR3 spans 16 amino acids. Between the trimmed V and J ends, which lost 0 bases and 2 bases, there was a span of 14 bases. The CDR3 region is CASSQDLGGGPYEQYF. In nucleotides, the CDR3 is TGTGCCAGCAGCCAAGATCTAGGGGGAGGGCCCTACGAGCAGTACTTC.

This rearrangement joins TRBV7-7 to TRBJ2-2; D perhaps matches TRBD1 (6 bases). Per the germline V gene, CDR1 is SSHAT and CDR2 is FNYEAQ (reference sequence). Trimming took off 1 base at V and 4 bases at J, with 16 bases between the two ends. This CDR3 is 17 amino acids long. The CDR3 sequence is CASSLEGPRGGTGELFF. Here the CDR3 DNA reads TGTGCCAGCAGCTTAGAGGGGCCAAGAGGGGGCACCGGGGAGCTGTTTTTT.

The chain couples TRBV7-3 to TRBJ1-1; maybe TRBD1 (5 bases). CDR3 length: 16 residues. CDR1 and CDR2 from the germline V gene are SGHTA and FQGTGA. Between the trimmed V and J ends, which lost 3 bases and 2 bases, there was a span of 16 bases. CDR3 region: CASSLNQGKGNTEAFF. CDR3 coding DNA: TGTGCCAGCAGCTTGAACCAGGGTAAAGGTAACACTGAAGCTTTCTTT.

The chain couples TRBV27 to TRBJ2-5, with 8 bases lining up with TRBD1. The DNA end is more similar to TRBJ2-7, so the J call may be wrong. The CDR3 runs 13 residues. Germline CDR1 reads MNHEY; CDR2 reads SMNVEV (reference sequence). The CDR3: CASGPDRAYEQYF. The CDR3 nucleotides are TGTGCCAGCGGCCCGGACAGGGCCTACGAGCAGTACTTC.

The chain has TRBV6-4 and TRBJ2-2; 7 bases are shared with TRBD1. CDR1 and CDR2 (germline): MRHNA, SNTAGT. The CDR3 extends over 14 amino acids. V gave up 6 bases and J gave up 1 base; unmatched junction bases: 2. The CDR3 DNA follows: TGTGCCAGCAGACGACAGGGGAACACCGGGGAGCTGTTTTTT. The encoded protein is CASRRQGNTGELFF.

V usage is TRBV28 and J usage is TRBJ2-7; no reliable D call. This CDR3 is 15 amino acids long. Germline V gene lookup returns CDR1 MDHEN and CDR2 SYDVKM. Between the trimmed V and J ends, which lost 6 bases and 0 bases, there was a span of 15 bases. The CDR3 sequence: CASSHWQSVSYEQYF. The CDR3 DNA sequence: TGTGCCAGCAGCCACTGGCAATCCGTCTCCTACGAGCAGTACTTC. Together with reference TRBV28 and TRBJ2-7, the CDR3 gives the full variable domain: DVKVTQSSRYLVKRTGEKVFLECVQDMDHENMFWYRQDPGLGLRLIYFSYDVKMKEKGDIPEGYSVSREKKERFSLILESASTNQTSMYLCASSHWQSVSYEQYFGPGTRLTVT.